This entry lists 31 T cell receptor beta chains sequenced from one sample in a study of Graves' ophthalmopathy and Graves' hyperthyroidism (dated by TCRdb to between 2018 and 2020). Reads for this sample came from an Illumina HiSeq 2000. For repertoire sequencing, TCR beta CDR3 regions were amplified from RNA transcripts. A first-round RT-PCR used HTBI primers with the Qiagen OneStep RT-PCR kit, followed by a second-round multiplex PCR, size selection and purification. Through fastp at Q25 and MiXCR, TCRdb rebuilt clones from the public reads, retaining in-frame beta chains. Entries are consolidated by CDR3 protein sequence, retaining the most common genes and DNA. This sample holds approximately 700,000 distinct CDR3 sequences; roughly 40% were observed only once. The ten largest clonotypes hold about 40% of the sample. Sequencing was performed on peripheral blood. The receptors here all came from an adult man with Graves' ophthalmopathy.

The J gene is TRBJ2-6, the V gene TRBV29-1; D unclear. Trimming took off 8 bases at V and 2 bases at J, with 10 bases between the two ends. There are 13 residues in the CDR3. The germline V gene encodes CDR1 SQVTM and CDR2 ANQGSEA. This CDR3 is CSLATTGANVLTF. CDR3 in DNA: TGCAGCTTGGCGACAACTGGGGCCAACGTCCTGACTTTC.

This chain uses TRBV7-8 with TRBJ2-7; the D gene is possibly TRBD2 (6 bases). The CDR3 is 15 amino acids. The germline V and J ends were trimmed by 5 bases and 2 bases, with 16 bases remaining between them. From germline, CDR1 is SGHVS and CDR2 FQNEAQ. The CDR3 coding sequence is TGTGCCAGCAGCCGAGGGTCTAGCGCAACCTACGAGCAGTACTTC. Protein sequence: CASSRGSSATYEQYF.

Turning to this clonotype: An end of the junction does not agree with germline; a read error may underlie this. V usage is TRBV2 and J usage is TRBJ2-5, with D tentatively TRBD1 (5 bases). The CDR3 spans 14 residues. CDR1 is SNHLY and CDR2 is FYNNEI in the germline V gene. The CDR3 DNA reads TGTGCCAGCAGGCTAGACAGAAACCAAGGGACCCAGTACTTC. This translates into CASRLDRNQGTQYF.

This clonotype was observed once. The V gene is TRBV9, the J gene TRBJ1-5; 8 positions match TRBD1. Germline values: CDR1 SGDLS, CDR2 YYNGEE. This CDR3 has 19 amino acids. V lost 0 bases to trimming and J lost 1 base; unmatched junction nucleotides: 12. The CDR3 is CASSVGGQGIYMSNQPQHF. CDR3 nucleotides: TGTGCCAGCAGCGTAGGTGGACAGGGCATATATATGAGCAATCAGCCCCAGCATTTT. The variable domain in full, with the rest retrieved from reference TRBV9 and TRBJ1-5, is DSGVTQTPKHLITATGQRVTLRCSPRSGDLSVYWYQQSLDQGLQFLIQYYNGEERAKGNILERFSAQQFPDLHSELNLSSLELGDSALYFCASSVGGQGIYMSNQPQHFGDGTRLSIL.

In its sample, this clonotype was seen a few times. The chain has TRBV4-2 and TRBJ2-7; D perhaps matches TRBD2 (6 bases). The CDR3 consists of 15 residues. Per germline, CDR1 LGHNA and CDR2 YNFKEQ. The V and J ends lost 0 bases and 3 bases respectively, with 12 bases between them. CDR3 amino acids: CASSQDPTGDYEQYF. CDR3 sequence (DNA): TGTGCCAGCAGCCAAGATCCCACGGGAGACTACGAGCAGTACTTC.

The chain carries TRBV29-1 and TRBJ1-1, with D possibly TRBD1 on 5 matching bases. The germline gives CDR1 SQVTM, CDR2 ANQGSEA. CDR3 length: 14 residues. With 4 bases removed from V and 4 bases from J, the gap between germline ends came to 16 bases. As DNA, the CDR3 is TGCAGCGTTGGTTCGGGGGGATCGCCCACTGAAGCTTTCTTT. Protein product: CSVGSGGSPTEAFF.

This clonotype was counted between two and nine times. This chain joins TRBV10-3 and TRBJ2-2, with a possible D match to TRBD1 (6 bases). This CDR3 contains 17 residues. Germline-derived CDR1 and CDR2 are ENHRY and SYGVKD. Trimming pared 6 bases from V and 1 base from J, leaving 18 bases between. The chain's CDR3 is CAISGVGADLNTGELFF. Written as DNA, the CDR3 is TGTGCCATCAGCGGAGTGGGGGCGGACCTGAACACCGGGGAGCTGTTTTTT.

The gene calls are TRBV11-2 and TRBJ1-2; 7 bases agree with TRBD1. Germline CDR1 and CDR2: SGHAT and FQNNGV. The CDR3 totals 14 residues. V was clipped by 0 bases and J by 4 bases; unmatched bases: 2. The CDR3, as DNA: TGTGCCAGCAGCTTAGAAGGGACAGCCTATGGCTACACCTTC. Translating gives CASSLEGTAYGYTF.

This clonotype was seen repeatedly, ten times or more. This CDR3 reads CSVVRQDSYEQYF. CDR3 nucleotides: TGCAGCGTTGTACGGCAAGACTCCTACGAGCAGTACTTC. This sequence joins TRBV29-1 and TRBJ2-7; D is undetermined. There are 13 residues in the CDR3. Trimming left V 4 bases short and J 0 bases short, with 10 bases between. Germline loops: CDR1 SQVTM, CDR2 ANQGSEA.

J is TRBJ1-1 and V is TRBV29-1; 9 positions match TRBD1. The CDR3 runs 13 residues. The V and J ends lost 8 bases and 3 bases, in that order; junction bases with no gene match: 7. Germline lookup yields CDR1 SQVTM and CDR2 ANQGSEA. Here the CDR3 reads CSQDWTGDTEAFF. CDR3 DNA sequence: TGCAGCCAGGATTGGACAGGGGACACTGAAGCTTTCTTT. Drawing the rest from reference TRBV29-1 and TRBJ1-1, the complete variable domain is SAVISQKPSRDICQRGTSLTIQCQVDSQVTMMFWYRQQPGQSLTLIATANQGSEATYESGFVIDKFPISRPNLTFSTLTVSNMSPEDSSIYLCSQDWTGDTEAFFGQGTRLTVV.

The chain uses TRBV7-2 and TRBJ2-7, with D tentatively TRBD2 (5 bases). This CDR3 contains 15 residues. Germline V gene sequence: CDR1 SGHTA, CDR2 FQGNSA. V was trimmed by 4 bases and J by 6 bases, leaving 19 bases between them. DNA of the CDR3: TGTGCCAGCAGCTCGAGGGCCTCATCCCTATCCGAGCAGTACTTC. Its protein product is CASSSRASSLSEQYF.

This clonotype was detected a few times. The genes are TRBV7-7 and TRBJ2-2; D ambiguous. The CDR3 loop spans 13 amino acids. Germline CDR1 SSHAT, CDR2 FNYEAQ (reference sequence). V was trimmed by 6 bases and J by 7 bases, leaving 12 bases between them. The CDR3 nucleotides read TGTGCCAGCAGTTTCACGGCCAGCGGGGAGCTGTTTTTT. Protein product: CASSFTASGELFF.

This clonotype showed up many times. The rearrangement uses TRBV10-3 and TRBJ1-2, with D unresolved. V shed 6 bases and J shed 3 bases, with 8 bases lying between them. This CDR3 is built from 12 residues. CDR1 and CDR2 (germline): ENHRY, SYGVKD. In DNA form, the CDR3 reads TGTGCCATCAGGAGGGTAGACTATGGCTACACCTTC. Translation: CAIRRVDYGYTF.

This clonotype was recorded at least ten times. The rearrangement links TRBV7-2 to TRBJ2-5; 11 nucleotides agree with TRBD2. The CDR3 has 18 residues. The junction had 15 bases not matched to a gene; V was cut back by 4 bases and J by 5 bases. Per germline, CDR1 SGHTA and CDR2 FQGNSA. The CDR3 protein is CASSSPPLAGVPDETQYF. Written as DNA, the CDR3 is TGTGCCAGCAGCTCACCCCCACTAGCGGGAGTTCCCGATGAGACCCAGTACTTC.

J is TRBJ2-5 and V is TRBV7-9; 7 bases are a match to TRBD1. Germline trimming cut 4 bases from V and 4 bases from J; bases unmatched to any gene: 9. There are 15 residues in the CDR3. From germline, CDR1 is SEHNR and CDR2 FQNEAQ (reference sequence). The CDR3 sequence: CASSSDRAVGETQYF. The CDR3 nucleotides read TGTGCCAGCAGCTCAGACAGGGCGGTCGGAGAGACCCAGTACTTC. Combining the CDR3 with reference TRBV7-9 and TRBJ2-5 gives the whole variable domain DTGVSQNPRHKITKRGQNVTFRCDPISEHNRLYWYRQTLGQGPEFLTYFQNEAQLEKSRLLSDRFSAERPKGSFSTLEIQRTEQGDSAMYLCASSSDRAVGETQYFGPGTRLLVL.

This CDR3 reads CASTDRGRAYEQYF. CDR3 nucleotides: TGCGCCAGCACAGACAGGGGACGAGCCTACGAGCAGTACTTC. This rearrangement joins TRBV10-2 to TRBJ2-7; 8 positions match TRBD1. V shed 7 bases and J 2 bases; nucleotides not matched to a gene: 7. The CDR3 totals 14 residues. CDR1 WSHSY and CDR2 SAAADI come from the germline V gene.

This clonotype occurred a few times. The chain links TRBV29-1 to TRBJ2-2, with 12 bases matching TRBD2. CDR1 SQVTM and CDR2 ANQGSEA come from the germline V gene. The CDR3 runs to 18 residues. V trimming: 2 bases; J trimming: 0 bases; junction bases outside the gene matches: 7. The CDR3 DNA follows: TGCAGCGTTGAAAAACGGACTAGCGGGAAAGCGAACACCGGGGAGCTGTTTTTT. Its protein product is CSVEKRTSGKANTGELFF.

The chain is built from TRBV29-1 and TRBJ2-7; 13 bases align to TRBD2. In germline, CDR1 is SQVTM, CDR2 ANQGSEA. Trimming at V came to 4 bases and at J to 0 bases, leaving 9 bases not matched to a gene. The CDR3 contains 17 residues. The CDR3 here is CSVGGHRTSGSSYEQYF. The CDR3 bases are TGCAGCGTTGGCGGACATCGGACTAGCGGGAGCTCCTACGAGCAGTACTTC.

This clonotype was observed many times. V gene TRBV10-3 combines with J gene TRBJ2-7; no reliable D call. The germline V gene encodes CDR1 ENHRY and CDR2 SYGVKD. V was pared by 4 bases and J by 0 bases, with 4 bases between. The CDR3 extends over 12 amino acids. CDR3 coding DNA: TGTGCCATCAGTGCGCGCTCCTACGAGCAGTACTTC. It is translated as CAISARSYEQYF.

This chain uses TRBV6-5 with TRBJ1-1; 7 bases fit TRBD1. CDR1 is MNHEY, CDR2 SVGAGI, per germline. The V gene end was trimmed by 6 bases and the J gene end by 4 bases; junction bases not matched to a gene: 8. CDR3 size: 14 residues. CDR3 sequence (DNA): TGTGCCAGCAGCTACAGGGGTAAAGCCACTGAAGCTTTCTTT. It is translated as CASSYRGKATEAFF.

The chain has TRBV7-9 and TRBJ1-3, with 10 bases aligning to TRBD1. The CDR3 consists of 16 residues. CDR1 and CDR2 from the germline V gene are SEHNR and FQNEAQ (reference sequence). J was trimmed by 3 bases and V by 5 bases; bases with no gene match: 7. CDR3 bases: TGTGCCAGCAGCCACCGACAGGGGGCAGGTGGAAACACCATATATTTT. Protein sequence: CASSHRQGAGGNTIYF.

This clonotype appeared many times. The chain links TRBV10-3 to TRBJ2-7; D ambiguous. The CDR3 sequence is 14 residues long. CDR1 is ENHRY and CDR2 is SYGVKD in the germline V gene. V lost 3 bases and J lost 7, with 16 bases in between. In nucleotides, the CDR3 is TGTGCCATCAGTGATCGCTTTACCGATGGTGAGCAGTACTTC. Encoded protein: CAISDRFTDGEQYF.

This clonotype was observed at least ten times. The chain combines TRBV29-1 with TRBJ2-5; possibly TRBD1 for D (6 bases). There are 14 residues in the CDR3. The ends were cut back, 3 bases at V and 4 bases at J, with 15 bases in the middle. CDR1 is SQVTM and CDR2 is ANQGSEA in the germline V gene. The CDR3 DNA follows: TGCAGCGTTGAGGCAGGGGTTTCGGGAGAGACCCAGTACTTC. This sequence encodes CSVEAGVSGETQYF.

This clonotype has at least ten counts. The chain employs TRBV29-1 and TRBJ2-7, with 7 bases lining up with TRBD1. The CDR3 totals 13 residues. Germline V gene data show CDR1 as SQVTM and CDR2 as ANQGSEA. Unmatched junction bases numbered 9, after V lost 7 bases and J lost 3 bases. The CDR3 nucleotides are TGCAGCGCCCGACAGGGTGGGGACTACGAGCAGTACTTC. Amino acids: CSARQGGDYEQYF.

This clonotype was detected only once. V is TRBV2 and J is TRBJ1-5; no reliable D call. This CDR3 is 14 amino acids long. V was trimmed by 9 bases and J by 5 bases, leaving 17 bases between them. Germline V gene sequence: CDR1 SNHLY, CDR2 FYNNEI. The chain's CDR3 is CASARMDRDQPQHF. The CDR3 coding sequence is TGTGCCAGTGCTCGGATGGACCGCGATCAGCCCCAGCATTTT.

This chain uses TRBV15 with TRBJ2-7; tentative D call: TRBD1 (6 bases). CDR3 length: 14 amino acids. The germline V and J ends were trimmed by 0 bases and 10 bases, with 16 bases remaining between them. Germline assignment: CDR1 LNHNV and CDR2 YYDKDF (reference sequence). The CDR3: CATSREDGQLNQYF. As DNA, the CDR3 is TGTGCCACCAGCAGAGAGGATGGACAGCTAAATCAGTACTTC.

This clonotype was counted a few times. A read error may explain this, as a much larger clone is one base away. The rearrangement joins TRBV10-2 to TRBJ2-7; D is possibly TRBD1 or TRBD2 (5 bases each). V dropped 6 bases and J dropped 2 bases, with 14 bases sitting between them. The CDR3 covers 14 residues. Germline loops: CDR1 WSHSY, CDR2 SAAADI. CDR3 sequence: CASSEGRNAYEQYF. The CDR3 coding sequence is TGCGCCAGCAGCGAGGGACGGAATGCCTACGAGCAGTACTTC.

V gene TRBV7-3 combines with J gene TRBJ2-2; D not resolved. The V gene's germline CDR1 is SGHTA and CDR2 FQGTGA. The CDR3 runs to 15 residues. V was shortened by 6 bases and J by 6 bases, with 17 bases between the two germline ends. Written as DNA, the CDR3 is TGTGCCAGCAGTGAGAGAGGCACTATCGCCGGGGAGCTGTTTTTT. Its protein is CASSERGTIAGELFF.

The V gene is TRBV6-5, the J gene TRBJ1-6, with TRBD1 matching 7 bases. J gave up 10 bases and V 5 bases, and 11 bases lay outside the gene matches. This CDR3 is built from 15 residues. The germline CDR1 and CDR2 sequences are MNHEY and SVGAGI. In DNA, the CDR3 is TGTGCCAGCAGTCGTACCGGGACAGCCATGTCACCCCTCCACTTT. This encodes CASSRTGTAMSPLHF.

Note on this clonotype: This may stem from a read error, because a much larger clone lies one nucleotide away. The V and J genes are TRBV7-3 and TRBJ2-7; D not resolved. Germline lookup yields CDR1 SGHTA and CDR2 FQGTGA. This CDR3 is 10 amino acids long. The ends were cut back, 8 bases at V and 0 bases at J, with 2 bases in the middle. The CDR3 DNA reads TGTGCCAGCTGCTCCTACGAGCAGTACTTC. It is translated as CASCSYEQYF.

The chain employs TRBV20-1 and TRBJ2-7; D may be TRBD2 (6 bases). Trimming removed 3 bases at V and 2 bases at J, with 14 bases between. The CDR3 loop spans 14 amino acids. Germline CDR1 DFQATT, CDR2 SNEGSKA (reference sequence). The CDR3 nucleotides are TGCAGTGCTAGGGACCTCGGGGGAACCTACGAGCAGTACTTC. As protein: CSARDLGGTYEQYF.